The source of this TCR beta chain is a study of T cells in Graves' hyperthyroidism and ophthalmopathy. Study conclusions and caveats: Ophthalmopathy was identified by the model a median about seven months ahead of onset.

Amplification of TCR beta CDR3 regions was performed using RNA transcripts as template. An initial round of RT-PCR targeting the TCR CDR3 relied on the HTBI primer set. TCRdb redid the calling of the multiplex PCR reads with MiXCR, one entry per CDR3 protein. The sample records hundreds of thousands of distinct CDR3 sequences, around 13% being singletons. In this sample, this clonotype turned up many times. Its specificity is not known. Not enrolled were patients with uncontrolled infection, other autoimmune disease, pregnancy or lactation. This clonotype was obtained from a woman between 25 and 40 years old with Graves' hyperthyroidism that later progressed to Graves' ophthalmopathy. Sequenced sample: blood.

The CDR3 reads CASSQGGGTTIYF. CDR3 sequence (DNA): TGTGCCAGCAGCCAAGGAGGTGGGACCACCATATATTTT. V usage is TRBV3-1 and J usage is TRBJ1-3, with D possibly matching TRBD1 (5 bases). Trimming stripped 1 base from V and 9 bases from J, with 10 bases between. Germline CDR1 is LGHDT and CDR2 is YNNKEL (reference sequence). CDR3 size: 13 residues.